Detailed here is one T cell receptor beta chain. Antigen specificity is unknown. Trimming left V 0 bases short and J 2 bases short, with 12 bases between. This CDR3 region has 15 residues. Germline CDR1 is SGHRS and CDR2 is YFSETQ. Sequencing used immunoSEQ version 4 in survey mode. Genomic DNA was diluted to around 10 ng/uL, up to roughly 1 ug per sample. Repertoires were generated with immunoSEQ multiplex PCR, while TCRdb's copy carries only in-frame clones and drops some. There are just under 65,000 clones in the sample; 70% to 75% occur only once, and about 1.5% lies in the top ten. This specimen belongs to a study of persistence of HIV-infected CD4 T cells. Notes on the study in general: Antigen-responding cells were enriched for degenerate expanded CDR3beta sequences. Compared with CD3/CD28-stimulated cells, CMV- and Gag-responding cells showed lower TCRbeta richness.

An overlapping HIV-1 Gag peptide pool stimulated these cells at roughly 1 ug/peptide/mL. CD40L-negative CD69-negative CD45RO-high memory CD4+ T cells were sorted as populations depleted of antigen-responding cells. The clonotype originates from an adult man with HIV who was CMV-seropositive. Specimen: CD4+ T cells sorted from PBMCs after approximately 20-hour stimulation, collected from a patient who received antiretroviral therapy. The V gene is TRBV5-1, the J gene TRBJ2-7; D perhaps matches TRBD2 (5 bases). CDR3 DNA: TGCGCCAGCAGCTTGGGATCGGGGTCGGCCTACGAGCAGTACTTC. Translated: CASSLGSGSAYEQYF.